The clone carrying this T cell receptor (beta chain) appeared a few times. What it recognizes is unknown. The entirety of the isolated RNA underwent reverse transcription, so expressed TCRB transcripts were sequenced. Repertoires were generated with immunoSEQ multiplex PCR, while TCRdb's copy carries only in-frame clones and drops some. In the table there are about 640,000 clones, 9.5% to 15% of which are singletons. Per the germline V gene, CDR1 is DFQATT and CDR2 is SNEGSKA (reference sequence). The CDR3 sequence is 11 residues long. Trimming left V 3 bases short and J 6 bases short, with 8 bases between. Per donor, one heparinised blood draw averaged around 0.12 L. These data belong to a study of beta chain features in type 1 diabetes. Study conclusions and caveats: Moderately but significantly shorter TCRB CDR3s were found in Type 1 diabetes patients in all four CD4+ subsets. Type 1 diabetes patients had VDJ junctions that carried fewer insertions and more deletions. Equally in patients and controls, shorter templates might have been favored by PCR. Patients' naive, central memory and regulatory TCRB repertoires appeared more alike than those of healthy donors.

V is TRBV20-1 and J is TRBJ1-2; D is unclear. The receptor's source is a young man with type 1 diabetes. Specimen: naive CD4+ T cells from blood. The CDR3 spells CSASQRDGYTF. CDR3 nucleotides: TGCAGTGCTAGTCAACGGGATGGCTACACCTTC.